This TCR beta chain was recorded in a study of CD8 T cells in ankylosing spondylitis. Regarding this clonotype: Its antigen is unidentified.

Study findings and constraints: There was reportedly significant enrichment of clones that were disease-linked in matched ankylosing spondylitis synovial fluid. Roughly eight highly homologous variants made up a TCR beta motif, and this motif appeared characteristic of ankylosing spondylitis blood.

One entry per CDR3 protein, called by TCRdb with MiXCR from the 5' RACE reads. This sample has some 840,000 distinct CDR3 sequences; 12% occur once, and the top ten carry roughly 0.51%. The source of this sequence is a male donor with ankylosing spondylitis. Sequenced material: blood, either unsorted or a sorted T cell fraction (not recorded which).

The CDR3: CASRPGTGSYEQYF. The CDR3 region has the DNA TGCGCCAGCCGACCGGGGACAGGCTCCTACGAGCAGTACTTC. The chain has TRBV10-1 and TRBJ2-7; 8 bases line up with TRBD1. The CDR3 loop spans 14 amino acids. Per the germline V gene, CDR1 is WNHNN and CDR2 is SYGVQD (reference sequence). J was trimmed by 0 bases and V by 8 bases; bases with no gene match: 6.